These 12 T cell receptor beta chains originate from one sample sequenced in a study of beta chain features in type 1 diabetes. Sequenced material consisted of expressed TCRB transcripts (all of the isolated RNA was reverse transcribed). TCRdb's copy holds only in-frame clones and misses some; the assay was immunoSEQ multiplex PCR. The sample holds some 220,000 clones, 11% seen once. Sequenced input: central memory CD4+ T cells from blood. The receptors were sampled from a man younger than 35 in good health.

This rearrangement joins TRBV28 to TRBJ2-2, with TRBD2 matching 14 bases. This CDR3 is 20 amino acids long. The ends lost 6 bases at V and 8 bases at J; junction bases unmatched: 20. The germline V gene encodes CDR1 MDHEN and CDR2 SYDVKM. The CDR3 coding sequence is TGTGCCAGCAGATCGCTATCGGGACTAGCGGGAGTCGGTGGGACTGGGGAGCTGTTTTTT. It specifies CASRSLSGLAGVGGTGELFF.

This clone was found a few times. CDR3 bases: TGTGCCAGCAGTCGGATGAACACTGAAGCTTTCTTT. Translating it yields CASSRMNTEAFF. The rearrangement joins TRBV2 to TRBJ1-1, with D unresolved. This CDR3 comprises 12 residues. The V and J ends lost 5 bases and 0 bases respectively, with 4 bases between them. Per germline, CDR1 SNHLY and CDR2 FYNNEI. Drawing the rest from reference TRBV2 and TRBJ1-1, the complete variable domain is EPEVTQTPSHQVTQMGQEVILRCVPISNHLYFYWYRQILGQKVEFLVSFYNNEISEKSEIFDDQFSVERPDGSNFTLKIRSTKLEDSAMYFCASSRMNTEAFFGQGTRLTVV.

This clone turned up a few times. This chain links TRBV7-3 with TRBJ2-2; a weak D match, TRBD2 (5 bases). The CDR3 length is 12 residues. The germline V and J ends were trimmed by 5 bases and 8 bases, with 9 bases remaining between them. CDR1 is SGHTA, CDR2 FQGTGA, per germline. CDR3 coding DNA: TGTGCCAGCAGCGACTACAATGGGGAGCTGTTTTTT. Its translation is CASSDYNGELFF. Together with reference TRBV7-3 and TRBJ2-2, the CDR3 gives the full variable domain: GAGVSQTPSNKVTEKGKYVELRCDPISGHTALYWYRQSLGQGPEFLIYFQGTGAADDSGLPNDRFFAVRPEGSVSTLKIQRTERGDSAVYLCASSDYNGELFFGEGSRLTVL.

The table lists this clone with many counts. The V call is TRBV4-3, the J call TRBJ2-1, with D possibly matching TRBD2 (6 bases). This CDR3 region has 15 residues. CDR1 and CDR2 (germline): LGHNA, YSLEER. Trimming left V 1 base short and J 3 bases short, with 10 bases between. The chain's CDR3 is CASSQGDSLYNEQFF. The DNA for the CDR3 is TGCGCCAGCAGCCAAGGGGACTCCCTCTACAATGAGCAGTTCTTC.

This clone was observed a few times. Other DNA sequences within the sample encode an identical CDR3. The rearrangement joins TRBV18 to TRBJ2-7, with D unresolved. V lost 0 bases and J lost 1, with 4 bases in between. This CDR3 comprises 13 residues. From germline, CDR1 is KGHSH and CDR2 LQKENI. The CDR3, as DNA: TGTGCCAGCTCACCACCGGGGTCCTACGAGCAGTACTTC. Translated, it gives CASSPPGSYEQYF.

This clone has more than one count but fewer than ten. The V call is TRBV19, the J call TRBJ2-3; unclear D gene. Trimming pared 5 bases from V and 6 bases from J, leaving 6 bases between. CDR3 length equals 11 residues. In germline, CDR1 is LNHDA, CDR2 SQIVND (reference sequence). The CDR3, as DNA: TGTGCCAGTAGTCAAATGGATACGCAGTATTTT. Translated, it gives CASSQMDTQYF.

The J gene is TRBJ2-6, the V gene TRBV28; D remains unclear. CDR1 is MDHEN and CDR2 is SYDVKM in the germline V gene. The CDR3 is 15 residues long. V was trimmed by 4 bases and J by 2 bases, leaving 9 bases between them. The CDR3 sequence: CASSSDGPGANVLTF. Here the CDR3 DNA reads TGTGCCAGCAGTTCAGACGGTCCTGGGGCCAACGTCCTGACTTTC. The variable domain in full, completed from reference TRBV28 and TRBJ2-6, reads DVKVTQSSRYLVKRTGEKVFLECVQDMDHENMFWYRQDPGLGLRLIYFSYDVKMKEKGDIPEGYSVSREKKERFSLILESASTNQTSMYLCASSSDGPGANVLTFGAGSRLTVL.

This clone was observed a few times. The chain is built from TRBV7-6 and TRBJ2-2; D gene unclear. The CDR3 spans 15 residues. Germline V gene lookup returns CDR1 SGHVS and CDR2 FNYEAQ. The ends were cut back, 4 bases at V and 5 bases at J, with 14 bases in the middle. The CDR3 sequence: CASSCVAERTGELFF. The CDR3 DNA follows: TGTGCCAGCAGCTGCGTGGCGGAACGTACCGGGGAGCTGTTTTTT.

The chain recombines TRBV25-1 with TRBJ2-3; 9 bases fit TRBD2. This CDR3 is built from 16 residues. V dropped 3 bases and J dropped 2; count of bases not matched to a gene: 6. Germline CDR1 reads MGHDK; CDR2 reads SYGVNS. The CDR3: CASSDRLAATTDTQYF. The CDR3 DNA is TGTGCCAGCAGTGACAGACTAGCGGCCACCACAGATACGCAGTATTTT.

This clone was seen only a few times. This chain uses TRBV5-6 with TRBJ2-7; maybe TRBD1 (5 bases). V was pared by 1 base and J by 2 bases, with 7 bases between. CDR1 SGHDT and CDR2 YYEEEE come from the germline V gene. The CDR3 runs 13 residues. The DNA of the CDR3 is TGTGCCAGCAGCTTGCAGGGAACCTACGAGCAGTACTTC. It is translated as CASSLQGTYEQYF. Combining the CDR3 with reference TRBV5-6 and TRBJ2-7 gives the whole variable domain DAGVTQSPTHLIKTRGQQVTLRCSPKSGHDTVSWYQQALGQGPQFIFQYYEEEERQRGNFPDRFSGHQFPNYSSELNVNALLLGDSALYLCASSLQGTYEQYFGPGTRLTVT.

This clone was detected a few times. The chain uses TRBV6-6 and TRBJ2-2; D call uncertain. V lost 3 bases and J 6 bases, leaving 2 bases between the germline ends. Germline CDR1 and CDR2: MNHNY and SVGAGI (reference sequence). There are 11 residues in the CDR3. The CDR3 is CASSYAGELFF. The CDR3 DNA reads as TGTGCCAGCAGTTATGCCGGGGAGCTGTTTTTT.

This chain joins TRBV4-1 and TRBJ2-7, with unresolved D. This CDR3 spans 14 amino acids. The germline V gene encodes CDR1 MGHRA and CDR2 YSYEKL. V lost 2 bases and J lost 3, with 11 bases in between. The CDR3 DNA reads TGCGCCAGCAGCCAACCCTTTTTAGTCTACGAGCAGTACTTC. Protein product: CASSQPFLVYEQYF.